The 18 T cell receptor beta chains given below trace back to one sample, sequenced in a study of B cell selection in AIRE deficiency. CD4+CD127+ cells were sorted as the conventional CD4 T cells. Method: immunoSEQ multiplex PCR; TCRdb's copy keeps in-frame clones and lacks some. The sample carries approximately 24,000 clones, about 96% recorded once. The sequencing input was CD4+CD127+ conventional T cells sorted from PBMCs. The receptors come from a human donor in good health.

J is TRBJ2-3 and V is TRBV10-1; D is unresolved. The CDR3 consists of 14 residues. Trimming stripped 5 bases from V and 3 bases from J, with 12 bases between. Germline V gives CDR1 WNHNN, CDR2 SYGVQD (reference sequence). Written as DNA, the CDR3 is TGCGCCAGCAGTCCCCAAGACTGGACAGATACGCAGTATTTT. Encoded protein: CASSPQDWTDTQYF.

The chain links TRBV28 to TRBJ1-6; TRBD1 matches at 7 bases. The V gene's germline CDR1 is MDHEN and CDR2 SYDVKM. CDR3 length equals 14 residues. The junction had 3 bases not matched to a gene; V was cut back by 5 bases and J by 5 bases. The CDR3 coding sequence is TGTGCCAGCAGTCCCGGGACAGATAATTCACCCCTCCACTTT. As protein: CASSPGTDNSPLHF.

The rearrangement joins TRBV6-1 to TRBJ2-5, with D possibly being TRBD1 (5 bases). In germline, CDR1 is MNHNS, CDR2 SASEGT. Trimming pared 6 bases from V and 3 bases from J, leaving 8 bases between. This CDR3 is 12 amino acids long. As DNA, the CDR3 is TGTGCCAGCAGCCCAGGGAAAGAGACCCAGTACTTC. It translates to CASSPGKETQYF.

CDR3 sequence: CASSSPDSWGIEQYF. In DNA form, the CDR3 reads TGTGCCAGCAGTTCCCCTGACAGTTGGGGCATCGAGCAGTACTTC. The chain carries TRBV6-5 and TRBJ2-7; tentative D call: TRBD1 (5 bases). Germline-derived CDR1 and CDR2 are MNHEY and SVGAGI. This CDR3 is built from 15 residues. V gave up 4 bases and J gave up 6 bases, with 19 bases separating them.

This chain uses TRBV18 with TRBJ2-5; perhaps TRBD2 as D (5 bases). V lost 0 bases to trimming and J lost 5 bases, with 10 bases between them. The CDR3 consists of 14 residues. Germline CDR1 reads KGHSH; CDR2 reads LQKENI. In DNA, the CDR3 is TGTGCCAGCTCACCACCGTCGGGATTGGAGACCCAGTACTTC. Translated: CASSPPSGLETQYF.

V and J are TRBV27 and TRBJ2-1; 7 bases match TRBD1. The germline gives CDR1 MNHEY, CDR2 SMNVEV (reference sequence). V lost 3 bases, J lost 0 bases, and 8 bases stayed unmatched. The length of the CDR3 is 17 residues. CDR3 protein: CASSFRGISDSYNEQFF. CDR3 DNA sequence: TGTGCCAGCAGTTTCAGGGGGATATCAGACTCCTACAATGAGCAGTTCTTC.

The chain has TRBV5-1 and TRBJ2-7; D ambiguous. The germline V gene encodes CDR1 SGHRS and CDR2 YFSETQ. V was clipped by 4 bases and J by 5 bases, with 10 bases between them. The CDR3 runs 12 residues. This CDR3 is CASSPTENEQYF. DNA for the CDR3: TGCGCCAGCAGCCCAACAGAGAACGAGCAGTACTTC.

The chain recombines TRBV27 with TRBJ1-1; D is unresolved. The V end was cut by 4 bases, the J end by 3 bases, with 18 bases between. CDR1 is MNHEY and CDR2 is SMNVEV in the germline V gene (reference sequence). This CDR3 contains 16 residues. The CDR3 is CASSWRKGIVDTEAFF. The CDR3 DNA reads TGTGCCAGCAGTTGGAGGAAGGGAATCGTAGACACTGAAGCTTTCTTT.

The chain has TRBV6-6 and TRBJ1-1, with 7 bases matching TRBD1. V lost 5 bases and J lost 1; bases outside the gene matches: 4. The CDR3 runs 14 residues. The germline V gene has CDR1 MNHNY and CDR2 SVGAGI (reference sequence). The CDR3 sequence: CASSRDSTNTEAFF. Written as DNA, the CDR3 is TGTGCCAGCAGTCGGGACAGTACGAACACTGAAGCTTTCTTT.

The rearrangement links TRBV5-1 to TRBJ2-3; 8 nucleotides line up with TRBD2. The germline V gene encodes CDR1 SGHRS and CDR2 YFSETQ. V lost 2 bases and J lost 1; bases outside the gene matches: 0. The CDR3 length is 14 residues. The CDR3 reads CASSFSGGTDTQYF. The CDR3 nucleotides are TGCGCCAGCAGCTTTAGCGGGGGCACAGATACGCAGTATTTT.

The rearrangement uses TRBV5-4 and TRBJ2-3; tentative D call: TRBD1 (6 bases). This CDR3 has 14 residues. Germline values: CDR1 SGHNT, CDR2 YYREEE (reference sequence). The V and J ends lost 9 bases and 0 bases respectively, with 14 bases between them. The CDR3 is CATSVGGSTDTQYF. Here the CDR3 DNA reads TGTGCCACCTCAGTAGGGGGAAGCACAGATACGCAGTATTTT.

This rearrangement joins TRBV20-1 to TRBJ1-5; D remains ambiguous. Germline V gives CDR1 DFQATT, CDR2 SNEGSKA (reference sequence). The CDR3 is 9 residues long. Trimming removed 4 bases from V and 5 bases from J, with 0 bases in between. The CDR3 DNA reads TGCAGTGCTAATCAGCCCCAGCATTTT. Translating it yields CSANQPQHF.

In DNA form, the CDR3 reads TGTGCCAGCAGTTTACGGAGCGGGGATACGCAGTATTTT. Translated: CASSLRSGDTQYF. The chain carries TRBV27 and TRBJ2-3; perhaps TRBD2 as D (6 bases). V lost 2 bases and J 6 bases, leaving 9 bases between the germline ends. The length of the CDR3 is 13 residues. From germline, CDR1 is MNHEY and CDR2 SMNVEV (reference sequence).

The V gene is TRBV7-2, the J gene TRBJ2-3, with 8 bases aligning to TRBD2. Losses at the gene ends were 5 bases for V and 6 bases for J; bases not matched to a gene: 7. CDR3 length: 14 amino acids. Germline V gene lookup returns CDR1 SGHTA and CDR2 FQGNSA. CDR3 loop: CASSPGGVADTQYF. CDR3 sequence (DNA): TGTGCCAGCAGCCCCGGGGGGGTGGCGGATACGCAGTATTTT. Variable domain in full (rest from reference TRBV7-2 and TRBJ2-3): GAGVSQSPSNKVTEKGKDVELRCDPISGHTALYWYRQSLGQGLEFLIYFQGNSAPDKSGLPSDRFSAERTGGSVSTLTIQRTQQEDSAVYLCASSPGGVADTQYFGPGTRLTVL.

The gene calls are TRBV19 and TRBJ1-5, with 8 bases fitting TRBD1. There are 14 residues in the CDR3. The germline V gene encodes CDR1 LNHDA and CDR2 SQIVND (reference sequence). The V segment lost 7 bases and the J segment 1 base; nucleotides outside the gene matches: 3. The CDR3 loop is CASIRQGSNQPQHF. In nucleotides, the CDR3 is TGTGCCAGTATACGACAGGGGAGCAATCAGCCCCAGCATTTT.

The CDR3 nucleotides read TGTGCCAGCAGTGAAAAGGTGGCGGGTAGCGCGGCCCAGCATTTT. Translating it yields CASSEKVAGSAAQHF. The chain employs TRBV6-1 and TRBJ1-5; D not resolved. Per germline, CDR1 MNHNS and CDR2 SASEGT. This CDR3 comprises 15 residues. V lost 2 bases, J lost 11 bases, and 19 bases lay in between.

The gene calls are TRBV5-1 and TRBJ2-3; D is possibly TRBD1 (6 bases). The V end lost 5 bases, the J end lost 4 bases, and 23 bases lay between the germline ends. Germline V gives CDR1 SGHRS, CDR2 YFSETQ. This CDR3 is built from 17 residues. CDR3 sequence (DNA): TGCGCCAGCAGGCCGAAACAGGGTTCGGGTAGAGCAGATACGCAGTATTTT. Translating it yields CASRPKQGSGRADTQYF.

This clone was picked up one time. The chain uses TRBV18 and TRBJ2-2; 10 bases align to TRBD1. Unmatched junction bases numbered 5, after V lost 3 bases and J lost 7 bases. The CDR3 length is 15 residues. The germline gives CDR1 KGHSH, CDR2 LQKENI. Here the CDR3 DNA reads TGTGCCAGCTCACCCGGACAGGGGGATAACGGGGAGCTGTTTTTT. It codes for CASSPGQGDNGELFF.